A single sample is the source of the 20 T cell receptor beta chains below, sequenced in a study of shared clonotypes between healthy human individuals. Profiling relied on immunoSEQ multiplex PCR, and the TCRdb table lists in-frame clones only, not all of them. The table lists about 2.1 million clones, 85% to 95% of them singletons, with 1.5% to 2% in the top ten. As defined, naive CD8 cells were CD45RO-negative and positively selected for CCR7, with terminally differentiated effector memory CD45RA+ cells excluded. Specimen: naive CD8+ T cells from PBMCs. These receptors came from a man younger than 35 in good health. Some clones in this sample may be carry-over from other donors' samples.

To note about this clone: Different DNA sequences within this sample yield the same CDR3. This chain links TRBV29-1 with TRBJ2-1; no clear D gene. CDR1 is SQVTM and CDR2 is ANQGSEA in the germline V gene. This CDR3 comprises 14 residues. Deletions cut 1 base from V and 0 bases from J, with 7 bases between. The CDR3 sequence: CSVEGGSSYNEQFF. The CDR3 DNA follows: TGCAGCGTTGAAGGGGGTAGCTCCTACAATGAGCAGTTCTTC.

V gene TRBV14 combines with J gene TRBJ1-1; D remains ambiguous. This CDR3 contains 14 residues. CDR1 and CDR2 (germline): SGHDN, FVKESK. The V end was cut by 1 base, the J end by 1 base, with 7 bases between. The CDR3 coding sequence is TGTGCCAGCAGCCAAGTACACCCGAACACTGAAGCTTTCTTT. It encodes CASSQVHPNTEAFF. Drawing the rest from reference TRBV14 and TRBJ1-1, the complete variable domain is EAGVTQFPSHSVIEKGQTVTLRCDPISGHDNLYWYRRVMGKEIKFLLHFVKESKQDESGMPNNRFLAERTGGTYSTLKVQPAELEDSGVYFCASSQVHPNTEAFFGQGTRLTVV.

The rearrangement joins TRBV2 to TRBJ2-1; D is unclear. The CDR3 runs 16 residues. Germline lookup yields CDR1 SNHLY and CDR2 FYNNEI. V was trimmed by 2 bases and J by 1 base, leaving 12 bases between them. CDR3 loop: CASSEISPESYNEQFF. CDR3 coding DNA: TGTGCCAGCAGTGAAATCAGCCCCGAATCCTACAATGAGCAGTTCTTC.

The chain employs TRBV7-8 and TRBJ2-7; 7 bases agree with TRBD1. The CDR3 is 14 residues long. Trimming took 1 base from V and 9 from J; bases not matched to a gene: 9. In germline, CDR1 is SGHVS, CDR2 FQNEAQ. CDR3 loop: CASSLVGRGYWQYF. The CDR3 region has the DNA TGTGCCAGCAGCTTAGTGGGCAGGGGGTATTGGCAGTACTTC.

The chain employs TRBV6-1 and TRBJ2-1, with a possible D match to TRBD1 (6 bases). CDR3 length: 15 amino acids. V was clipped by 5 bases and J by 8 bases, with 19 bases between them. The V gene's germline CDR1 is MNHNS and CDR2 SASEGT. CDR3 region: CASSPGTPVKYEQFF. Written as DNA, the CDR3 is TGTGCCAGCAGTCCCGGGACACCAGTTAAGTATGAGCAGTTCTTC.

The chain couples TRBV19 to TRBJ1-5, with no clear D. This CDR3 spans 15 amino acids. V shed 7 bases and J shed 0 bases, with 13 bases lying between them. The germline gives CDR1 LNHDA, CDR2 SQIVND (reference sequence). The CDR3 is CASIPGPYSNQPQHF. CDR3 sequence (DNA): TGTGCCAGTATTCCCGGCCCTTATAGCAATCAGCCCCAGCATTTT.

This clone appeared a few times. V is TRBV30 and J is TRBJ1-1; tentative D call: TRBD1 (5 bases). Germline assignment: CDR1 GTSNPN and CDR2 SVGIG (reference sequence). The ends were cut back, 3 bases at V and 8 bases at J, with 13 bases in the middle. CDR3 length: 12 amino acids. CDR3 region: CAWRGVAVEAFF. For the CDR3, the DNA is TGTGCCTGGAGGGGGGTGGCTGTAGAAGCTTTCTTT.

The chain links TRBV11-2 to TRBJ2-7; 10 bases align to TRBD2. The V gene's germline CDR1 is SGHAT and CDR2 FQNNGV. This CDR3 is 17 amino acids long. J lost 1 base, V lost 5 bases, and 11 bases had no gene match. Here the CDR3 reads CASSPTILAGVSYEQYF. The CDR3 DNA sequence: TGTGCCAGCAGCCCCACCATTCTAGCGGGAGTGTCCTACGAGCAGTACTTC.

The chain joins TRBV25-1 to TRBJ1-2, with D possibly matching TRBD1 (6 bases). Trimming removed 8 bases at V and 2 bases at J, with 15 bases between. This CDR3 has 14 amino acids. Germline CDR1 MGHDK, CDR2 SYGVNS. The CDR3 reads CASSSGTYNYGYTF. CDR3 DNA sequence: TGTGCCAGCTCCTCCGGGACATACAACTATGGCTACACCTTC.

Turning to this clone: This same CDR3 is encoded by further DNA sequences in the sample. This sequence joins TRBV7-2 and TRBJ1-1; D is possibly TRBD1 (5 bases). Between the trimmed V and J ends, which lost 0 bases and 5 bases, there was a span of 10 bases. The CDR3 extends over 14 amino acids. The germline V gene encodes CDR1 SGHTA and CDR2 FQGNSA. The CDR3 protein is CASSLALGGTEAFF. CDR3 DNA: TGTGCCAGCAGCTTAGCGTTGGGGGGGACTGAAGCTTTCTTT.

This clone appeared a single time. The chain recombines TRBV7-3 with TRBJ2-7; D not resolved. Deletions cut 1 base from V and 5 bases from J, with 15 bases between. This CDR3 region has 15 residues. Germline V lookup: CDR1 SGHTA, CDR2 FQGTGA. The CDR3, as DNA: TGTGCCAGCAGCTTAAACGGCTACACCACTGACGAGCAGTACTTC. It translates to CASSLNGYTTDEQYF.

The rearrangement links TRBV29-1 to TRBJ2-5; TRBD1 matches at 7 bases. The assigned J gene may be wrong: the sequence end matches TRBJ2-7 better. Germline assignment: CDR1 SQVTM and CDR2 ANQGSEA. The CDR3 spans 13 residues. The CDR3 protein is CSVSRQGSYEQYF. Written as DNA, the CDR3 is TGCAGCGTTAGTAGACAGGGTTCCTACGAGCAGTACTTC.

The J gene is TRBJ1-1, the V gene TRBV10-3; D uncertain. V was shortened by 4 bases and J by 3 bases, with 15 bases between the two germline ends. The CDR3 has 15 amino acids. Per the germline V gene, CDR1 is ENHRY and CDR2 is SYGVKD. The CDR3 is CAISAGKVADTEAFF. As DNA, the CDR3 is TGTGCCATCAGTGCCGGTAAGGTTGCTGACACTGAAGCTTTCTTT.

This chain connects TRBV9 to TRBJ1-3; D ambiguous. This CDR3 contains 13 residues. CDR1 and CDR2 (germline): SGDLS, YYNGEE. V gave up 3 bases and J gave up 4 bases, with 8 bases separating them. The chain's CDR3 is CASSGTEGNTIYF. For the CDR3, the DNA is TGTGCCAGCAGCGGTACTGAAGGAAACACCATATATTTT.

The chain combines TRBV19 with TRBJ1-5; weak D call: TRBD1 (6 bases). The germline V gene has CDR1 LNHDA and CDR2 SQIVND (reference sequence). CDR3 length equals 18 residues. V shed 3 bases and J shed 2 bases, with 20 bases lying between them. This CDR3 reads CASSIGETVRGGNQPQHF. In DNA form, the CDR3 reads TGTGCCAGTAGTATCGGCGAAACGGTAAGGGGGGGCAATCAGCCCCAGCATTTT.

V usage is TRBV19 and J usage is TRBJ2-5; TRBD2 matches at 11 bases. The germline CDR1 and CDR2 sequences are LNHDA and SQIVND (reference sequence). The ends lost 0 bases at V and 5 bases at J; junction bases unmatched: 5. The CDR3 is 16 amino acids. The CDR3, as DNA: TGTGCCAGTAGTATAGACGCTAGCGGGAGGCGGGAGACCCAGTACTTC. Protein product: CASSIDASGRRETQYF. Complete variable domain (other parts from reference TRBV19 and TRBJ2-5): DGGITQSPKYLFRKEGQNVTLSCEQNLNHDAMYWYRQDPGQGLRLIYYSQIVNDFQKGDIAEGYSVSREKKESFPLTVTSAQKNPTAFYLCASSIDASGRRETQYFGPGTRLLVL.

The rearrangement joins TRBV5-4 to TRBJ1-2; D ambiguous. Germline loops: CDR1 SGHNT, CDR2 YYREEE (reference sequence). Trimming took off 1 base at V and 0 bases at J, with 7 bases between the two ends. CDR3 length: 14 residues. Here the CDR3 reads CASSLYSSNYGYTF. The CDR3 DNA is TGTGCCAGCAGCTTGTATTCATCTAACTATGGCTACACCTTC.

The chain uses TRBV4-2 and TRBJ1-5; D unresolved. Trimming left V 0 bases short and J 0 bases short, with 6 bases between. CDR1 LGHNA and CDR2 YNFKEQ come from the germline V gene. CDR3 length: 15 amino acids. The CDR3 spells CASSQERDSNQPQHF. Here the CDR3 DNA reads TGTGCCAGCAGCCAAGAAAGGGATAGCAATCAGCCCCAGCATTTT.

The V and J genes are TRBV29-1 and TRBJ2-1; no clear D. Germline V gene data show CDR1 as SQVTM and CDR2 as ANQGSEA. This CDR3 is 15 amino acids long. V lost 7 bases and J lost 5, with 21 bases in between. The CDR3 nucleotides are TGCAGCGCTGTACAGAGCAGGATTACGAACAATGAGCAGTTCTTC. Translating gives CSAVQSRITNNEQFF.

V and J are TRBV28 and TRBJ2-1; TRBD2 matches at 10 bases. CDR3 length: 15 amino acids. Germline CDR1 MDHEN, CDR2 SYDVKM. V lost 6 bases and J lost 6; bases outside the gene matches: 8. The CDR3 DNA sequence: TGTGCCAGCAGCCTGGAGCGGGAGGGCCCCAATGAGCAGTTCTTC. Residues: CASSLEREGPNEQFF.